The 13 T cell receptor beta chains below come from one sample, sequenced in a study of response to subunit inactivated influenza vaccine. TCRdb used MiXCR to reprocess the RT-PCR reads, holding one entry per CDR3 protein. The sample lists 450,000 to 500,000 distinct CDR3 sequences; 9.5% to 13% were seen once. This specimen was PBMCs from blood, taken roughly 45 days after vaccination. These receptor sequences come from a man aged 50 to 59 who received an inactivated influenza vaccine.

The sample holds a few counts of this clonotype. This chain links TRBV4-3 with TRBJ2-3, with D possibly being TRBD1 (6 bases). Per the germline V gene, CDR1 is LGHNA and CDR2 is YSLEER. This CDR3 is built from 17 residues. V lost 1 base and J lost 2, with 16 bases in between. The CDR3 region has the DNA TGCGCCAGCAGCCAAGGGGACCCCCGGGACAACACAGATACGCAGTATTTT. Amino acids: CASSQGDPRDNTDTQYF.

The chain links TRBV3-1 to TRBJ2-3; no clear D gene. This CDR3 is 14 amino acids long. With 1 base removed from V and 0 bases from J, the gap between germline ends came to 5 bases. Germline lookup yields CDR1 LGHDT and CDR2 YNNKEL (reference sequence). The CDR3 loop is CASSQAVSTDTQYF. DNA of the CDR3: TGTGCCAGCAGCCAAGCCGTGAGCACAGATACGCAGTATTTT.

This clonotype was seen repeatedly, ten times or more. V usage is TRBV29-1 and J usage is TRBJ2-1, with D perhaps being TRBD1 or TRBD2 (5 bases each). Trimming pared 6 bases from V and 8 bases from J, leaving 14 bases between. The CDR3 sequence is 12 residues long. CDR1 and CDR2 (germline): SQVTM, ANQGSEA. The CDR3, as DNA: TGCAGCGTGGATCCGGGGCTTTATGAGCAGTTCTTC. The encoded protein is CSVDPGLYEQFF.

This clonotype has more than one count but fewer than ten. The CDR3 sequence: CASRASGTDTQYF. CDR3 coding DNA: TGTGCCAGCAGGGCGAGCGGGACAGATACGCAGTATTTT. The rearrangement joins TRBV25-1 to TRBJ2-3; possibly TRBD2 for D (6 bases). The CDR3 spans 13 residues. Trimming took off 6 bases at V and 3 bases at J, with 10 bases between the two ends. Germline CDR1 and CDR2: MGHDK and SYGVNS.

The sample holds a few counts of this clonotype. J is TRBJ1-1 and V is TRBV4-1; D gene ambiguous. Germline V CDR1 and CDR2: MGHRA, YSYEKL. The CDR3 extends over 16 amino acids. Trimming removed 0 bases from V and 2 bases from J, with 13 bases in between. CDR3 nucleotides: TGCGCCAGCAGCCAAGAAGTGTCTCGCCGCAACACTGAAGCTTTCTTT. This encodes CASSQEVSRRNTEAFF.

The chain uses TRBV3-1 and TRBJ2-5; D possibly uses TRBD1 or TRBD2 (5 bases each). Germline lookup yields CDR1 LGHDT and CDR2 YNNKEL (reference sequence). V dropped 4 bases and J dropped 0 bases, with 9 bases sitting between them. This CDR3 has 14 residues. CDR3 DNA: TGTGCCAGCAGCCGGGACGAGTACCAAGAGACCCAGTACTTC. Residues: CASSRDEYQETQYF.

This clonotype has more than one count but fewer than ten. The V call is TRBV29-1, the J call TRBJ2-3, with 9 positions matching TRBD1. The CDR3 is 14 amino acids. CDR1 SQVTM and CDR2 ANQGSEA come from the germline V gene. The trim removed 0 bases at V and 5 bases at J, leaving 3 bases unmatched. The CDR3 DNA is TGCAGCGTTGAAGATAGGACAGGGGTAGATACGCAGTATTTT. This encodes CSVEDRTGVDTQYF.

In this sample, this clonotype turned up a few times. The chain carries TRBV27 and TRBJ1-4; D is uncertain. CDR3 size: 14 residues. V was clipped by 4 bases and J by 4 bases, with 10 bases between them. Germline V gives CDR1 MNHEY, CDR2 SMNVEV (reference sequence). The CDR3 loop is CASSSEEGNEKLFF. DNA of the CDR3: TGTGCCAGCAGTTCGGAAGAGGGTAATGAAAAACTGTTTTTT.

This clonotype was seen a few times. This chain joins TRBV5-1 and TRBJ1-6, with D perhaps TRBD1 (6 bases). Trimming cost V 0 bases and J 9 bases, with 16 bases left between them. Germline CDR1 is SGHRS and CDR2 is YFSETQ. This CDR3 has 16 amino acids. Here the CDR3 reads CASSLAGTLSGSPLHF. In DNA form, the CDR3 reads TGCGCCAGCAGCTTGGCCGGGACACTGAGTGGTTCACCCCTCCACTTT.

The chain recombines TRBV7-8 with TRBJ2-1; D could derive from TRBD1 or TRBD2 (5 bases each). This CDR3 has 13 amino acids. Per germline, CDR1 SGHVS and CDR2 FQNEAQ. Trimming removed 1 base at V and 10 bases at J, with 11 bases between. The CDR3 sequence: CASSLGRGAEQFF. The CDR3 nucleotides read TGTGCCAGCAGCTTAGGAAGAGGGGCCGAGCAGTTCTTC.

V is TRBV11-2 and J is TRBJ2-7, with a possible D match to TRBD1 (6 bases). Deletions cut 3 bases from V and 2 bases from J, with 14 bases between. Germline V gives CDR1 SGHAT, CDR2 FQNNGV. The CDR3 is 15 residues long. The CDR3 region has the DNA TGTGCCAGCAGCTTGGGGACATTACTGCCCTACGAGCAGTACTTC. Translation: CASSLGTLLPYEQYF. The complete variable domain, with remaining parts taken from reference TRBV11-2 and TRBJ2-7, reads EAGVAQSPRYKIIEKRQSVAFWCNPISGHATLYWYQQILGQGPKLLIQFQNNGVVDDSQLPKDRFSAERLKGVDSTLKIQPAKLEDSAVYLCASSLGTLLPYEQYFGPGTRLTVT.

The chain recombines TRBV6-5 with TRBJ1-2, with TRBD1 as a possible D gene (5 bases). CDR3 length equals 11 residues. Germline-derived CDR1 and CDR2 are MNHEY and SVGAGI. V lost 8 bases and J lost 7, with 11 bases in between. The CDR3 DNA follows: TGTGCCAGCGCGGGCAGGGCTGGCTACACCTTC. It yields the protein CASAGRAGYTF.

This clonotype was picked up a small number of times. The rearrangement uses TRBV6-5 and TRBJ2-6, with no clear D. Germline V lookup: CDR1 MNHEY, CDR2 SVGAGI. Trimming took 2 bases from V and 2 from J, leaving 13 bases between them. The length of the CDR3 is 17 residues. Written as DNA, the CDR3 is TGTGCCAGCAGTTACCTCAAGGTGGGGACTGGGGCCAACGTCCTGACTTTC. This sequence encodes CASSYLKVGTGANVLTF.